This record looks at one T cell receptor beta chain sequence and its context. Antigen specificity is unknown. This entry comes from a study of cytomegalovirus exposure and HLA in healthy donors. Study-level background: Of all 400 or so donors who were genotyped, under 90% belonged to the Caucasian-associated ancestry cluster.

Findings of the study overall: Several of the most significant clusters were apparently associated with common viral pathogens in a later analysis. Earlier findings revealed that most TCR beta V segments proved productive either about 87% or about 30% of the time.

The PCR had 60 Vbeta and 13 Jbeta primers. Data came from immunoSEQ multiplex PCR; TCRdb stores just in-frame clones and leaves some out. The sample has approximately 200,000 clones; 60% to 85% are singletons. The clonotype originates from a girl aged 10-17 years in good health and CMV-seropositive. Sample: PBMCs.

The CDR3 region is CASSPGTGIYGYTF. DNA for the CDR3: TGTGCCAGCAGCCCCGGGACAGGGATCTATGGCTACACCTTC. The genes are TRBV5-4 and TRBJ1-2; 9 bases match TRBD1. After removal of 4 bases from V and 4 bases from J, the junction contained 5 bases not matched to a gene. CDR1 and CDR2 (germline): SGHNT, YYREEE (reference sequence). The CDR3 spans 14 residues.